This entry features one T cell receptor (beta chain) sequence. This sample is part of a study of monozygotic twins with cystic fibrosis. Assay: immunoSEQ multiplex PCR; the TCRdb copy retains only in-frame clones and omits some. The data hold about 9,600 clones, with 98% to 99% observed a single time. Trimming shortened V by 5 bases and J by 0 bases, and 13 bases separated the two germline ends. The CDR3 runs 15 residues. Looked up from germline, CDR1 is SEHNR and CDR2 is FQNEAQ (reference sequence). The clonotype originates from a girl aged 2 to 9 with cystic fibrosis. The chain couples TRBV7-9 to TRBJ1-2; a weak D match, TRBD1 (6 bases). The sequencing sample was made of blood. CDR3 amino acids: CASSPRDTTNYGYTF. The CDR3, as DNA: TGTGCCAGCAGCCCTCGGGACACTACTAACTATGGCTACACCTTC.